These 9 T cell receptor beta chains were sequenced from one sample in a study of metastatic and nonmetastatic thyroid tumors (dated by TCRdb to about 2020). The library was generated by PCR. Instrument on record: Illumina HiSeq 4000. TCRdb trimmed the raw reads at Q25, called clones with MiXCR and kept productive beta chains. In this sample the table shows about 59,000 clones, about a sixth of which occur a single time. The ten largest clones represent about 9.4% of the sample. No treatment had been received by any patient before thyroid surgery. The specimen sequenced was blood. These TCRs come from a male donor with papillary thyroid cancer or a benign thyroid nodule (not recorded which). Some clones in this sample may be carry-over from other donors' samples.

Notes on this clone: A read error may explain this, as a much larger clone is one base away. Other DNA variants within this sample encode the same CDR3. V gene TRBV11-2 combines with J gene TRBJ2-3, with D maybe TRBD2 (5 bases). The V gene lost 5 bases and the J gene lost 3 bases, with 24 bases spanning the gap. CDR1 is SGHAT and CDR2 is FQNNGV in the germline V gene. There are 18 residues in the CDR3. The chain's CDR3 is CASSPEGITGSVTDTQYF. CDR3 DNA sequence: TGTGCCAGCAGCCCCGAAGGTATCACGGGGAGTGTGACAGATACGCAGTATTTT. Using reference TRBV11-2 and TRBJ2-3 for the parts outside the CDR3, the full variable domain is EAGVAQSPRYKIIEKRQSVAFWCNPISGHATLYWYQQILGQGPKLLIQFQNNGVVDDSQLPKDRFSAERLKGVDSTLKIQPAKLEDSAVYLCASSPEGITGSVTDTQYFGPGTRLTVL.

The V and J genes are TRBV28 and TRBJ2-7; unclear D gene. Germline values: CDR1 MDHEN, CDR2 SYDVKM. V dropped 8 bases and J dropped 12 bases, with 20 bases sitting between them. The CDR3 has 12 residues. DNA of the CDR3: TGTGCCAGCCCGAGGATCTCCCGGGTACTGTACGTC. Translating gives CASPRISRVLYV.

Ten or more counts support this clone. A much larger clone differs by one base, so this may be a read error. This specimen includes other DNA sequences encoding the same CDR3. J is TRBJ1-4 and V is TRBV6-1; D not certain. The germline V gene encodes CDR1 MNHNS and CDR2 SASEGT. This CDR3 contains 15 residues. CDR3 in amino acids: CASSEMTATNEKLFF. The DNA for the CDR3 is TGTGCCAGCAGTGAAATGACCGCAACTAATGAAAAATTGTTTTTT.

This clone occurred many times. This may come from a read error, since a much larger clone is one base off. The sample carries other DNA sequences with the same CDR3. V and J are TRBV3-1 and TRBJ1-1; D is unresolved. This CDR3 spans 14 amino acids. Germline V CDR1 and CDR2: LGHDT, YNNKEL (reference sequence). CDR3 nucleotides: TGTGCTAGCAGCCCCAACTACCAAAACACTGAAGCTTTCTTT. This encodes CASSPNYQNTEAFF.

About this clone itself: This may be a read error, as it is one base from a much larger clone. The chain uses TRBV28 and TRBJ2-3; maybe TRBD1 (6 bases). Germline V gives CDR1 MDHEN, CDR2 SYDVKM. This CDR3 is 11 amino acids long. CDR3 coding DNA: TGTGCCACATCAGACCCGTACAGGGCCGATTTT. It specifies CATSDPYRADF.

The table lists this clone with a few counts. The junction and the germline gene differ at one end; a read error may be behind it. As DNA, the CDR3 is TGTGCCAGCAGTGCCGGCCCCTCCCGGGAGCATTACTTC. Translation: CASSAGPSREHYF. The rearrangement links TRBV2 to TRBJ2-7, with D maybe TRBD2 (6 bases). The CDR3 extends over 13 amino acids. Germline assignment: CDR1 SNHLY and CDR2 FYNNEI.

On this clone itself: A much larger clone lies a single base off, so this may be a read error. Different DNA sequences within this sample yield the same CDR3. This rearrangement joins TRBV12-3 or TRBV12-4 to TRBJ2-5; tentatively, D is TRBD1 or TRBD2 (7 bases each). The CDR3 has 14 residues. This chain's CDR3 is CASRAQGGVETQYF. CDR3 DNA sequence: TGCGCCAGCAGGGCCCAGGGGGGGGTTGAGACCCAGTACTTC.

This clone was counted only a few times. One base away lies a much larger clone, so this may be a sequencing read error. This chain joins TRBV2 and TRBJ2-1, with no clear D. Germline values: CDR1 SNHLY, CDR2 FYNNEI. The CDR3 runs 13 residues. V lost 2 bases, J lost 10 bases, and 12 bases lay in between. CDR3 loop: CASSETKGVEQFF. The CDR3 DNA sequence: TGTGCCAGCAGTGAAACGAAGGGTGTAGAGCAGTTCTTC.

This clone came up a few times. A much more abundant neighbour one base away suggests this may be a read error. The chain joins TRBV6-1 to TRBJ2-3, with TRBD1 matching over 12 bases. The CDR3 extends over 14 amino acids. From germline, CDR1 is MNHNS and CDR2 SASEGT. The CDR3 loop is CASKGQGAADKQYF. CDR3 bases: TGTGCCAGCAAGGGACAGGGGGCCGCAGATAAGCAGTATTTT.